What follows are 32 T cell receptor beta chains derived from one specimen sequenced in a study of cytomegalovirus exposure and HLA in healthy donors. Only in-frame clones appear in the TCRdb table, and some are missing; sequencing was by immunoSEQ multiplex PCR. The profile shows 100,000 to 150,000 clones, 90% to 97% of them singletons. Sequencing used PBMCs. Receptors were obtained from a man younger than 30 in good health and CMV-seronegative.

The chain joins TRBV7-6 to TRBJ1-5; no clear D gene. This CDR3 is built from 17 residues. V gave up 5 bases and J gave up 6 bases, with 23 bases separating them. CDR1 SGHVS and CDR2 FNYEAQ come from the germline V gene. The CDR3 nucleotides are TGTGCCAGCAGCCCGGCCACCGTCGGGATGGGAGGTCAGCCCCAGCATTTT. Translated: CASSPATVGMGGQPQHF.

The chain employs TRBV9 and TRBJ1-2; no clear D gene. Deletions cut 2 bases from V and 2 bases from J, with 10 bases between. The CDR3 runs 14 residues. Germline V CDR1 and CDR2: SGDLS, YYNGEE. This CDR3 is CASSVGATNYGYTF. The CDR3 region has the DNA TGTGCCAGCAGCGTTGGAGCTACGAACTATGGCTACACCTTC.

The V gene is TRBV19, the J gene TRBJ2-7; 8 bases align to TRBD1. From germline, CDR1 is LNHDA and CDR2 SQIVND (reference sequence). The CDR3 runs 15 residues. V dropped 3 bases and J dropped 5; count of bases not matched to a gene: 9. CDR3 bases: TGTGCCAGTAGTATGGGACAGGACCTGAAGGACGAGCAGTACTTC. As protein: CASSMGQDLKDEQYF.

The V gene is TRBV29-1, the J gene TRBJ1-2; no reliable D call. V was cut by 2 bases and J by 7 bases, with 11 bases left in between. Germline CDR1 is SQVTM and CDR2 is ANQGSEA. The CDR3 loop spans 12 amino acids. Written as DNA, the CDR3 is TGCAGCGTTGAAAGGGCGGCGGGTGGCTACACCTTC. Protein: CSVERAAGGYTF.

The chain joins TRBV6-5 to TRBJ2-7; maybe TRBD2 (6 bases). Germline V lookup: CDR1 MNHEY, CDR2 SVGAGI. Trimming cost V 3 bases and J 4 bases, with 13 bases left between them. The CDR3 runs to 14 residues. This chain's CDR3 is CASSYDGSEYEQYF. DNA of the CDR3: TGTGCCAGCAGTTATGACGGGAGCGAGTACGAGCAGTACTTC.

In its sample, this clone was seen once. The CDR3 loop reads CASSTPDHRLSWDEQFF. CDR3 coding DNA: TGCGCCAGCAGCACCCCAGACCACAGGTTATCGTGGGATGAGCAGTTCTTC. V and J are TRBV5-1 and TRBJ2-1, with D tentatively TRBD1 (5 bases). From germline, CDR1 is SGHRS and CDR2 YFSETQ. Trimming stripped 4 bases from V and 8 bases from J, with 25 bases between. The length of the CDR3 is 17 residues.

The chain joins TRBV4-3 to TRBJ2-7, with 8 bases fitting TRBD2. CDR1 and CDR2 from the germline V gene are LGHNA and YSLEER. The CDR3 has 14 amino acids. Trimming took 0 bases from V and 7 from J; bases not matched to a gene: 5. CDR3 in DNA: TGCGCCAGCAGCCAAGATAGCGGGGTCGGGGAGCAGTACTTC. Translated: CASSQDSGVGEQYF.

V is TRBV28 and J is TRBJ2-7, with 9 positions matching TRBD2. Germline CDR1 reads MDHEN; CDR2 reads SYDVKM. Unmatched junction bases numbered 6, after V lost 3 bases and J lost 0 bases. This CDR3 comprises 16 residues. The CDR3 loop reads CASSFGAGGISYEQYF. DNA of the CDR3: TGTGCCAGCAGTTTCGGGGCGGGAGGGATCTCCTACGAGCAGTACTTC.

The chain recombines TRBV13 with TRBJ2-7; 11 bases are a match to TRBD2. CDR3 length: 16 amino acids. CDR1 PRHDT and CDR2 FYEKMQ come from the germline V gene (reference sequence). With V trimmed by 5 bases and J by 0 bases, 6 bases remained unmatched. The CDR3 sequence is CASSPGTSGTSYEQYF. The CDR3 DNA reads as TGTGCCAGCAGCCCCGGGACTAGCGGAACCTCCTACGAGCAGTACTTC.

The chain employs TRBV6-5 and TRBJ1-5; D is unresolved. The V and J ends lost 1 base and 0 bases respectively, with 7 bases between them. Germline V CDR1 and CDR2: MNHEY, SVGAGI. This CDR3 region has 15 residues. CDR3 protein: CASSYYDYSNQPQHF. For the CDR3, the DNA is TGTGCCAGCAGTTACTACGACTATAGCAATCAGCCCCAGCATTTT.

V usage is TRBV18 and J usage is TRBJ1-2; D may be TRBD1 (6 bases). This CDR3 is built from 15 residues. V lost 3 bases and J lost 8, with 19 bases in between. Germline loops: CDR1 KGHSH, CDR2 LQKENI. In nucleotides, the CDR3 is TGTGCCAGCTCACCGGGGTCGACAGGAGAGTGGGGCTACACCTTC. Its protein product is CASSPGSTGEWGYTF.

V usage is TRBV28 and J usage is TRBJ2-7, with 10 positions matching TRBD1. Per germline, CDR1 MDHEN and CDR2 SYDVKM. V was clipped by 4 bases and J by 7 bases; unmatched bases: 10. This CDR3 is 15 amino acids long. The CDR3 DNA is TGTGCCAGCAGTTCATATGACAGGGGGCGTAGGGAGCAGTACTTC. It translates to CASSSYDRGRREQYF.

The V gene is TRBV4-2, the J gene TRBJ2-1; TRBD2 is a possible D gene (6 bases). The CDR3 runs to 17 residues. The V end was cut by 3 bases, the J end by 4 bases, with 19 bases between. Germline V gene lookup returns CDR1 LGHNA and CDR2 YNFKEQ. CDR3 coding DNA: TGTGCCAGCAGCCAGCTTTTAGCGGCAGAGAGTTACAATGAGCAGTTCTTC. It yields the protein CASSQLLAAESYNEQFF.

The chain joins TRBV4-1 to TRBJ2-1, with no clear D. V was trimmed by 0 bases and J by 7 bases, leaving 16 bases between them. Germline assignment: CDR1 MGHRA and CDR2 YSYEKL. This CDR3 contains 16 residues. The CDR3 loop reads CASSQEIRFGFNEQFF. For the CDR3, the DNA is TGCGCCAGCAGCCAAGAAATTCGCTTCGGGTTTAATGAGCAGTTCTTC.

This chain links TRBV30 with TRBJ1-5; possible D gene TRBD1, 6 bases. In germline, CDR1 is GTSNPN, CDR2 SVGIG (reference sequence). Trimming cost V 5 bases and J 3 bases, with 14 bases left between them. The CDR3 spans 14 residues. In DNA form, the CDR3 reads TGTGCCTGGGCGGCCGGGGGGGCCAATCAGCCCCAGCATTTT. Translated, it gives CAWAAGGANQPQHF.

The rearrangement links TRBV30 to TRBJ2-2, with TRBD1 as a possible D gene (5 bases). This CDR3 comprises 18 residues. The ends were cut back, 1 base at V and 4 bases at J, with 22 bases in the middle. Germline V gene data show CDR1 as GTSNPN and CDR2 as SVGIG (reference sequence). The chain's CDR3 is CAWSGSLRQRLITGELFF. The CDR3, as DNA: TGTGCCTGGAGTGGAAGTTTGAGACAGCGATTAATCACCGGGGAGCTGTTTTTT.

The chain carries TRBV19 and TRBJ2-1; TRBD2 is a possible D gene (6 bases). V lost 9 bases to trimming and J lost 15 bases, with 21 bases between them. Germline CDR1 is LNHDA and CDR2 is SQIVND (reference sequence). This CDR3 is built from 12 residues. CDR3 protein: CASGDSSSGWFF. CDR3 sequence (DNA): TGTGCCAGCGGGGACTCCTCCTCCGGGTGGTTCTTC.

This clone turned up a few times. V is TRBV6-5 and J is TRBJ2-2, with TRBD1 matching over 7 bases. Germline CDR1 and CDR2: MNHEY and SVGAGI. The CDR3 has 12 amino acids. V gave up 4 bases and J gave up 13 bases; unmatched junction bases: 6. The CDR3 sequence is CASSSSGGVLFF. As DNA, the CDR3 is TGTGCCAGCAGTTCATCAGGGGGTGTGCTGTTTTTT.

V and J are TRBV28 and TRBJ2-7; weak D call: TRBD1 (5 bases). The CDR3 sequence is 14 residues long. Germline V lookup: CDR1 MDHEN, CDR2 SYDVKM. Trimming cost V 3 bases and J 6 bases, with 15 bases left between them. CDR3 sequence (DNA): TGTGCCAGCAGTTTTCAGGGCAGGGTGGGCGAGCAGTACTTC. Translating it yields CASSFQGRVGEQYF.

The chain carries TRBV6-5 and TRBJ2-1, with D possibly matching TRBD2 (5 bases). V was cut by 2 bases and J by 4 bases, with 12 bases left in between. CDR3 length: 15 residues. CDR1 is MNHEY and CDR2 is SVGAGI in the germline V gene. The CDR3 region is CASSYLVSGYNEQFF. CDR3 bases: TGTGCCAGCAGTTACCTCGTCAGCGGTTACAATGAGCAGTTCTTC.

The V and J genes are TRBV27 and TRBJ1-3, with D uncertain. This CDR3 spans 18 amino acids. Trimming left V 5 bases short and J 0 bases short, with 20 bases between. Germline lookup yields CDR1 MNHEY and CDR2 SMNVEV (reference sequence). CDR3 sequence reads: CASSLTAVRPYSGNTIYF. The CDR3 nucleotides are TGTGCCAGCAGTCTCACAGCCGTCCGCCCGTACTCTGGAAACACCATATATTTT.

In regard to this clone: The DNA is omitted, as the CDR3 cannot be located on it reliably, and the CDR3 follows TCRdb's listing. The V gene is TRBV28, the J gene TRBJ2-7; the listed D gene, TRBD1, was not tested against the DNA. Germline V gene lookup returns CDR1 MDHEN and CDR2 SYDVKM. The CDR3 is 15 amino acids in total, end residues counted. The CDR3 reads CASSFSGQGIDEQYF.

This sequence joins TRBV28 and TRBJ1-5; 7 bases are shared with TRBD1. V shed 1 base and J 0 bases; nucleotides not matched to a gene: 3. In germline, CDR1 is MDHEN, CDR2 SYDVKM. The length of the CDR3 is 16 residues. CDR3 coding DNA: TGTGCCAGCAGTTTATCGGGACAGCATAGCAATCAGCCCCAGCATTTT. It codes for CASSLSGQHSNQPQHF.

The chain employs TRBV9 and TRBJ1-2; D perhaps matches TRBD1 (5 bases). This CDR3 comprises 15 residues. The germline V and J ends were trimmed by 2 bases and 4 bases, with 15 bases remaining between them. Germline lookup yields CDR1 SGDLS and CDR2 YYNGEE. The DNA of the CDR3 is TGTGCCAGCAGCGTTTCCGGGGGGAGCAGCTATGGCTACACCTTC. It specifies CASSVSGGSSYGYTF.

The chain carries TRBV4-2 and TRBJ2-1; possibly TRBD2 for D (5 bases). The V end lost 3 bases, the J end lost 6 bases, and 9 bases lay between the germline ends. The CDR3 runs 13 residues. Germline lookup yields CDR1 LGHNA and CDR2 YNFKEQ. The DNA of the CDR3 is TGTGCCAGCAGCCATACTAGTGGCAATGAGCAGTTCTTC. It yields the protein CASSHTSGNEQFF.

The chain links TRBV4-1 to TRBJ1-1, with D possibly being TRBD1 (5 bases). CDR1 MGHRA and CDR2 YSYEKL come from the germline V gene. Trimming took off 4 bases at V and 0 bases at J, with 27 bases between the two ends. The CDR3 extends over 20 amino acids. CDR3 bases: TGCGCCAGCAGCCCCGGTGGTGCGGGGCTCGCGGGTTTTATGAACACTGAAGCTTTCTTT. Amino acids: CASSPGGAGLAGFMNTEAFF.

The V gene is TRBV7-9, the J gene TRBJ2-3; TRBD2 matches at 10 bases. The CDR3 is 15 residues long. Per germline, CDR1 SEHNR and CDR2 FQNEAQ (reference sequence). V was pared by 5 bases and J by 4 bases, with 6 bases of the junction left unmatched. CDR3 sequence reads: CASSVASGSPDTQYF. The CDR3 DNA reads TGTGCCAGCAGCGTCGCTAGCGGGAGTCCAGATACGCAGTATTTT.

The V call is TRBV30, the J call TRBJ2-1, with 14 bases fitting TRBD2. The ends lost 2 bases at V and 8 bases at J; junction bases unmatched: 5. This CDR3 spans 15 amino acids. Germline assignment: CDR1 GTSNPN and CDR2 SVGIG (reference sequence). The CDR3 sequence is CAWSWSGLAGDEQFF. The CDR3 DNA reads TGTGCCTGGAGTTGGTCGGGACTAGCGGGAGATGAGCAGTTCTTC.

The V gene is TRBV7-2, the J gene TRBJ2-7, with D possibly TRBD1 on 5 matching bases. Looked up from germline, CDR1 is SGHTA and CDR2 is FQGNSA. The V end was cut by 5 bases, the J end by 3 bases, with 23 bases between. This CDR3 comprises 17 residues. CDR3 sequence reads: CASSRNLFQGPGYEQYF. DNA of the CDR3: TGTGCCAGCAGCAGAAACCTCTTTCAGGGCCCCGGCTACGAGCAGTACTTC.

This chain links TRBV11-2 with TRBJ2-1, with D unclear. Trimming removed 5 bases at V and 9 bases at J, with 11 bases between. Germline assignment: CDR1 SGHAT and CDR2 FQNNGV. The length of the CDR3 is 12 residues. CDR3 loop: CASSPSVGEQFF. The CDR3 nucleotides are TGTGCCAGCAGCCCGAGCGTAGGTGAGCAGTTCTTC.

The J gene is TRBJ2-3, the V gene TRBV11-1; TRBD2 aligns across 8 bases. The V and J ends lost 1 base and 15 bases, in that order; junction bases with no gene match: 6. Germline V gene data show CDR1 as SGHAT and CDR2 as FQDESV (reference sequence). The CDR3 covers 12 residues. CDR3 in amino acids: CASSLEGGRPYF. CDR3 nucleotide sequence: TGTGCCAGCAGCTTAGAGGGCGGGAGGCCCTATTTT.

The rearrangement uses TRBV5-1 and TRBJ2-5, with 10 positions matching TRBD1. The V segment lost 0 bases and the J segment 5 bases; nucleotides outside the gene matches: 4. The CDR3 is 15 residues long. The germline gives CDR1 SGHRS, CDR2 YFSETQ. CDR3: CASSLGGQGMETQYF. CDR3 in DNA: TGCGCCAGCAGCTTGGGGGGACAGGGGATGGAGACCCAGTACTTC.